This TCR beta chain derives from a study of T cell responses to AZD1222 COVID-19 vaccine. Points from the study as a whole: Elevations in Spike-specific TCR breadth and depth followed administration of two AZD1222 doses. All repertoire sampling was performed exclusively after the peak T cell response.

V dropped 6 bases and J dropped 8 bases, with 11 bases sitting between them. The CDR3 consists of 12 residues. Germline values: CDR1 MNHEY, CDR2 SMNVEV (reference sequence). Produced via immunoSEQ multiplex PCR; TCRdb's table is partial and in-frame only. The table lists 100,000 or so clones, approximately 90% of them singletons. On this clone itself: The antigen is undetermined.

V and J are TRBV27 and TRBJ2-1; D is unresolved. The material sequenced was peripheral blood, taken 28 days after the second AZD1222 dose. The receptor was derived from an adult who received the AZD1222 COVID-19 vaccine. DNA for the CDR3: TGTGCCAGCAGAGCCTCTTGGTATGAGCAGTTCTTC. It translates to CASRASWYEQFF.